This T cell receptor (beta chain) comes out of a study of CD8 T cells in ankylosing spondylitis. Concerning this clonotype itself: Antigen unknown.

Quantitative 5'-RACE was performed with molecular barcodes, and it yielded the TCR beta libraries. TCRdb redid the calling of the 5' RACE reads with MiXCR, one entry per CDR3 protein. The sample includes approximately 400,000 distinct CDR3 sequences, 25% to 30% of them seen just once. The V gene's germline CDR1 is SNHLY and CDR2 FYNNEI. V was cut by 8 bases and J by 4 bases, with 7 bases left in between. The CDR3 is 11 residues long. Study-level points and caveats: In ankylosing spondylitis blood, a motif of seven to nine highly homologous TCR beta variants appeared characteristic. According to the report, clones linked to the disease were significantly enriched in matched synovial fluid samples taken from ankylosing spondylitis patients.

J is TRBJ2-3 and V is TRBV2; possibly TRBD1 for D (5 bases). The TCR was taken from a male donor with ankylosing spondylitis. The sequencing input was blood, either unsorted or a sorted T cell fraction (not recorded which). CDR3: CASLRADTQYF. As DNA, the CDR3 is TGTGCCAGCCTCAGGGCAGATACGCAGTATTTT.